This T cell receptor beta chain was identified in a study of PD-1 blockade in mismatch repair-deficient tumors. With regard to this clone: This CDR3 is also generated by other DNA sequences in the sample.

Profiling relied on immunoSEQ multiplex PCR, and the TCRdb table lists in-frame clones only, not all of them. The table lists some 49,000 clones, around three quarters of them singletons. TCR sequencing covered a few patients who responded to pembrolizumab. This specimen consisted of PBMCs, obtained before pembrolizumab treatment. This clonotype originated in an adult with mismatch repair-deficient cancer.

The CDR3 DNA sequence: TGTGCCAGCTCACCGACAGGTTACGAGCAGTACTTC. Residues: CASSPTGYEQYF. The chain recombines TRBV18 with TRBJ2-7; maybe TRBD1 (6 bases). The CDR3 covers 12 residues. V lost 3 bases, J lost 4 bases, and 7 bases lay in between. The germline V gene encodes CDR1 KGHSH and CDR2 LQKENI.